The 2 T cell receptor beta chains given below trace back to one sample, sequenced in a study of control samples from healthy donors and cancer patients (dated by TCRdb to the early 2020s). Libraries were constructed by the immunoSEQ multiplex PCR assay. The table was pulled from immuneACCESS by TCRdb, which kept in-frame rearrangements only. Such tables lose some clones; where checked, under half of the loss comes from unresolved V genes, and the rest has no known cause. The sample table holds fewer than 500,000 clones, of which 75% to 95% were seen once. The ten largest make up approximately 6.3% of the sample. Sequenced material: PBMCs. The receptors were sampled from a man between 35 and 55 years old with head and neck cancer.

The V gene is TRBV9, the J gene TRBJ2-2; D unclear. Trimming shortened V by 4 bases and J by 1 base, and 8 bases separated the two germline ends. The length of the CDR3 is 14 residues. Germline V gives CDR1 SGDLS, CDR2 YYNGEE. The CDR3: CASSYDGNTGELFF. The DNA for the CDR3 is TGTGCCAGCAGCTACGACGGGAACACCGGGGAGCTGTTTTTT.

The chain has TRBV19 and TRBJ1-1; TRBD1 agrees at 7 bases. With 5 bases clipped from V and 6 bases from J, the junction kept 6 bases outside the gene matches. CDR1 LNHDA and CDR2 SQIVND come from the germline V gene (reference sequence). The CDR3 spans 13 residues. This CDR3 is CASSFDRVAEAFF. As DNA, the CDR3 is TGTGCCAGTAGTTTTGACAGGGTGGCTGAAGCTTTCTTT.